This T cell receptor beta chain was sequenced during a study of blood T cell repertoires in COVID-19. Across the whole study: The study drew acute and convalescent COVID-19 samples from the United States, Italy and Spain.

Profiling relied on immunoSEQ multiplex PCR, and the TCRdb table lists in-frame clones only, not all of them. Here the sample spans 130,000 to 150,000 clones, roughly 84% being singletons. Germline V lookup: CDR1 LNHDA, CDR2 SQIVND (reference sequence). The CDR3 consists of 17 residues. Deletions cut 4 bases from V and 0 bases from J, with 16 bases between. Sample: peripheral blood. The gene calls are TRBV19 and TRBJ2-1; tentative D call: TRBD2 (6 bases). This TCR was sampled from a man between 60 and 70 years old with active or convalescent COVID-19. CDR3 amino acids: CASSTPRGSSSYNEQFF. The CDR3 DNA is TGTGCCAGTAGTACCCCTCGGGGGTCAAGCTCCTACAATGAGCAGTTCTTC.